Sequencing of this TCR beta chain was carried out in a study of CD8 T cells in Susac syndrome (dated by TCRdb to 2018 to 2020). Looking at the study overall: Among the Susac syndrome patients who were sequenced, clinically active disease was present in 5 or 6 and clinical remission was observed in eight or nine. At blood withdrawal, Susac syndrome patients were therapy-naive, treated with corticosteroids (with IVIg additionally given to some), or treated with IVIg alone. Whether CD8+ T cell activation and differentiation in Susac syndrome was antigen driven was tested using repertoire sequencing. The study compared CD8+ T cell repertoire clonality among approximately twelve healthy donors, about 14 Susac syndrome patients and approximately 16 multiple sclerosis patients.

The junction shows trimming of 3 bases on V and 5 bases on J, plus 11 bases between the germline ends. From cysteine to phenylalanine, the CDR3 is 14 amino acids long. The only DNA kept is the CDR3, 42 bases in frame from the first base. The paper as a whole reports these results and caveats: Some 15 and five Susac-specific public clones were found in the total CD8+ and CD8+ TEMRA repertoires, respectively. The number of individuals in the TCR sequencing and HLA analysis was recognized as being relatively small. CD8+ repertoires in Susac syndrome showed clonal expansion, which was highest in CD8+ TEMRA cells and was greater in clinically active patients than in remitting patients.

RNA was extracted using the RNeasy kit, and roughly 0.45 to 1 ug of the RNA was reverse transcribed with random hexamers. The immunoSEQ multiplex PCR assay, which covers 54 Vbeta and 13 Jbeta segments, was used to amplify TCR beta CDR3 regions. PCR amplification bias was corrected by using a synthetic template baseline for primer optimization and computational correction. The study's own analysis went as follows. Reads were assigned to V, D and J genes according to IMGT and analyzed in immunoSEQ Analyzer, with only productive sequences retained. Clonality was computed as one minus Shannon entropy normalized by log2 of the number of productive unique sequences. For each patient and control, public and private clones were evaluated among the 100 most prevalent clones. Susac-specific clones were defined as absent from healthy and MS cohorts, around 1,000 published viral clones and other ImmuneACCESS disease sequences. Using fastp at Q25 and MiXCR, TCRdb reprocessed the public reads and kept productive beta chains. A single entry per CDR3 protein holds the most common genes and DNA from its merged rows. TCRdb assigned the V and J calls; the authors' analysis was not used. A total of 120,000 or so distinct CDR3 sequences appear in this sample, around 94% of them only once. About 0.28% of the sample is taken by the ten largest.

As concerns this clonotype: Its binding antigen is unknown. It has no much larger one-base neighbor in the sample; base qualities were not kept.

Peripheral blood CD8+ and CD4+ T cells from healthy donors, Susac syndrome patients and multiple sclerosis patients were profiled by high-throughput TCR beta sequencing. Recently defined diagnostic criteria for definite or probable disease were met by the Susac syndrome patients. Bulk CD8+ and CD4+ T cells were purified by magnetic negative isolation, whereas CD8+ TEMRA cells were enriched by FACS. Blood was collected in EDTA tubes and processed within 24 hours, with PBMCs isolated through density gradient centrifugation. PBMCs intended for TCR sequencing were frozen in liquid nitrogen and were later thawed in a 37 degrees C water bath. The sorted or isolated CD4+, CD8+ and CD8+ TEMRA cells had a purity of 90% or higher.

Recombination joined TRBV12-3 or TRBV12-4 with TRBJ2-1; the D gene is possibly TRBD1, with 5 bases matching. Sequenced: CD8+ T cells from PBMCs. This clonotype originated in a human donor with Susac syndrome. The DNA reads TGTGCCAGCAGTTTTAACGACAGAAACAATGAGCAGTTCTTC. The encoded protein is CASSFNDRNNEQFF.